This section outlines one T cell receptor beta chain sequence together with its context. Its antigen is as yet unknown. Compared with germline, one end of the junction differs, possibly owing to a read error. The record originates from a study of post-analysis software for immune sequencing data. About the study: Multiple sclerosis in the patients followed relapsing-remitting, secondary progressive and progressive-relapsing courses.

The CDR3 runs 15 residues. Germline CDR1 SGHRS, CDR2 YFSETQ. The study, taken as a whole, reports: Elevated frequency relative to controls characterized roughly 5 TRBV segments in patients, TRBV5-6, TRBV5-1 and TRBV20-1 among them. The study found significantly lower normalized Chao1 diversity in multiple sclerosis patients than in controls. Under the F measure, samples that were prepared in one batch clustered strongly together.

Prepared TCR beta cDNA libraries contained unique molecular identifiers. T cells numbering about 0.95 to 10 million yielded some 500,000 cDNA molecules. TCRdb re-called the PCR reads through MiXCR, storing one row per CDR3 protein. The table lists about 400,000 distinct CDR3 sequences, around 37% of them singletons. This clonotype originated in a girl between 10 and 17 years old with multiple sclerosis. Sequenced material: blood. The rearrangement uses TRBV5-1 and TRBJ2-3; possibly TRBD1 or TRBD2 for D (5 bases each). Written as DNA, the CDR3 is TGCGCTAGCAGCTTAGGGACGGGTTTCACAGATACGCAGTATTTT. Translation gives CASSLGTGFTDTQYF.